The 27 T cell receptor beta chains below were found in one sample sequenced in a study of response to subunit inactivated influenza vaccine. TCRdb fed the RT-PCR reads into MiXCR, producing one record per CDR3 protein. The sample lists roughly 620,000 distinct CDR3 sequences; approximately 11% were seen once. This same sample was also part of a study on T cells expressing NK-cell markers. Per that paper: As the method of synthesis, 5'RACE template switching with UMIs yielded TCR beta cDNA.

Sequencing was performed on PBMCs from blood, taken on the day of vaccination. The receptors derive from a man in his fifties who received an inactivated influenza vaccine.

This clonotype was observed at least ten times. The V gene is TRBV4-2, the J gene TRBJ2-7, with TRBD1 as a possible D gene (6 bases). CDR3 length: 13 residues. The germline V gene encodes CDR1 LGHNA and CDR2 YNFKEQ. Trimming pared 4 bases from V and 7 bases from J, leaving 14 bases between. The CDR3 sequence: CASSLDPGVEQYF. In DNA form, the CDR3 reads TGTGCCAGCAGCCTAGACCCAGGGGTAGAGCAGTACTTC.

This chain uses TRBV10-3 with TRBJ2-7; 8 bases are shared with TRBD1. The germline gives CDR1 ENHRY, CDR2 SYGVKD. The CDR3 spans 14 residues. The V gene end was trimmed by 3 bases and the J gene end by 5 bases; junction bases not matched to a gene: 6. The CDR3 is CAISERTGKNEQYF. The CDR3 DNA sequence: TGTGCCATCAGTGAACGGACAGGGAAAAACGAGCAGTACTTC.

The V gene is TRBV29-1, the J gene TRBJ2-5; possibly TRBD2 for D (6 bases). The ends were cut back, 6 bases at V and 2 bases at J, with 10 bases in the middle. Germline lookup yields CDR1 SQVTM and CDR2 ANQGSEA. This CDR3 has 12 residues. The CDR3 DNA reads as TGCAGCGTCCGGGGGATGCAAGAGACCCAGTACTTC. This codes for CSVRGMQETQYF.

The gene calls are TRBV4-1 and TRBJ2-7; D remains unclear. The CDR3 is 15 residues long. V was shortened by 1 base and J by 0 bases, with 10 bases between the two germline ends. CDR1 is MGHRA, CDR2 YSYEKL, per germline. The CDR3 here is CASSQGTISSYEQYF. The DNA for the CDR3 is TGCGCCAGCAGCCAAGGTACCATCTCCTCCTACGAGCAGTACTTC.

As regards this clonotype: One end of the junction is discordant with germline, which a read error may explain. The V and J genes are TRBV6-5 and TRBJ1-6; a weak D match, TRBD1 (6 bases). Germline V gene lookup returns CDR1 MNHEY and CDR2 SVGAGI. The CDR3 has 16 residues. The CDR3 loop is CASSYSGGGWNLPLHF. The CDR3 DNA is TGTGCCAGCAGTTACTCGGGGGGCGGATGGAATTTACCCCTCCACTTT.

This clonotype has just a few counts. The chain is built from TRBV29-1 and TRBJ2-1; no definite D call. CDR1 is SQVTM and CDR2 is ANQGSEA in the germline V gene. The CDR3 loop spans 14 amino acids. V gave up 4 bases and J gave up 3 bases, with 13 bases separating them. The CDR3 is CSVGAVSYYNEQFF. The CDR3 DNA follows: TGCAGCGTTGGGGCGGTGAGCTACTACAATGAGCAGTTCTTC.

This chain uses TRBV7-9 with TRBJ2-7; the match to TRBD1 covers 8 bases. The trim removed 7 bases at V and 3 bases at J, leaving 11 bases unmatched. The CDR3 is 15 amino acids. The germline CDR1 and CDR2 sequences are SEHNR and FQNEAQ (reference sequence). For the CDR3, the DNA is TGTGCCAGCACTCCGATTGGAGGACAGGGCTACGAGCAGTACTTC. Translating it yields CASTPIGGQGYEQYF.

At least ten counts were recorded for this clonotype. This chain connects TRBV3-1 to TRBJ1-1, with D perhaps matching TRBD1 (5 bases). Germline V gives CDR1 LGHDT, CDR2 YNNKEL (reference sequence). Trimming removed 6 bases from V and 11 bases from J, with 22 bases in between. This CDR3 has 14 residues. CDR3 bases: TGTGCCAGCAGTCACACTACAGCAGGGACGTGGGCTTTCTTT. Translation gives CASSHTTAGTWAFF.

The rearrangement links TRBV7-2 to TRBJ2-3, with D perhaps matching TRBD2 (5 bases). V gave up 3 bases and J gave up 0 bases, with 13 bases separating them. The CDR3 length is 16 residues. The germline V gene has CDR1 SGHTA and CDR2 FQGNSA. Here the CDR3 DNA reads TGTGCCAGCAGCTTGATGGGCGGACTTAGCACAGATACGCAGTATTTT. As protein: CASSLMGGLSTDTQYF.

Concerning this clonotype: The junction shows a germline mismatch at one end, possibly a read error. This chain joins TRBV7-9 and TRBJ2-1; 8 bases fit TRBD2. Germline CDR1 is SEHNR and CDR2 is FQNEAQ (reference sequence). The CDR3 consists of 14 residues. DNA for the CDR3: TGTGCCAGCAGCGACGGGGGGGCGGGGAATGAGCAGCTCTTC. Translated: CASSDGGAGNEQLF.

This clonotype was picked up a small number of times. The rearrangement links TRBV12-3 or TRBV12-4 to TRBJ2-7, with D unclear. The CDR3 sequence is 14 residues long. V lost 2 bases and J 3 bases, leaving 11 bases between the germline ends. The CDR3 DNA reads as TGTGCCAGCAGTTTATCTTGGCAGATCTACGAGCAGTACTTC. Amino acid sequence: CASSLSWQIYEQYF.

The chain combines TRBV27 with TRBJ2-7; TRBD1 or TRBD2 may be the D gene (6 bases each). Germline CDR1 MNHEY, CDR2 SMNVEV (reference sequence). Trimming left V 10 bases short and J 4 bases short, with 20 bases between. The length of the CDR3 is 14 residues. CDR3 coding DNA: TGTGCCACAGGCTGGGGGGCGCGGGTATACGAGCAGTACTTC. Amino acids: CATGWGARVYEQYF.

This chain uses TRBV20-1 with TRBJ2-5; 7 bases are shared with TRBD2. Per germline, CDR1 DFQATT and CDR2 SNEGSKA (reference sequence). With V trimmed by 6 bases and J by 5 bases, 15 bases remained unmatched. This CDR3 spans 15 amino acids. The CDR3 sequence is CSAEGVAGLDETQYF. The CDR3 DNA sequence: TGCAGTGCCGAAGGAGTAGCGGGCCTTGATGAGACCCAGTACTTC.

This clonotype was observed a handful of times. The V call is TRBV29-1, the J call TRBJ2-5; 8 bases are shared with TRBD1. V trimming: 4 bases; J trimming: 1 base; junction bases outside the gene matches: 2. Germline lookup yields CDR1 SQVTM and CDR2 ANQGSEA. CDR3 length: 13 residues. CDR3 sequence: CSVGTGSQETQYF. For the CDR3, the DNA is TGCAGCGTTGGGACAGGGTCCCAAGAGACCCAGTACTTC.

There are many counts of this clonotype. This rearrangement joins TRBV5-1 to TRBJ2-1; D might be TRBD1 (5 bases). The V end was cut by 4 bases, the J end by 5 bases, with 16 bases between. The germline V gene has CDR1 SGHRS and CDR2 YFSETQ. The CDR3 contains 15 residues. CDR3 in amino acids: CASSPSGQQDNEQFF. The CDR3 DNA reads TGCGCCAGCAGCCCATCAGGGCAACAGGACAATGAGCAGTTCTTC.

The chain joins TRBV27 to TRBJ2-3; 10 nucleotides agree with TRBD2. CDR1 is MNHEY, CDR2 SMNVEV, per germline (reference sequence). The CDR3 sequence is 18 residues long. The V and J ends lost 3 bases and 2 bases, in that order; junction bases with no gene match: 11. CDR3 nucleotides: TGTGCCAGCAGTTTCACCGTACAGCGGGAGGGCATCACAGATACGCAGTATTTT. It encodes CASSFTVQREGITDTQYF.

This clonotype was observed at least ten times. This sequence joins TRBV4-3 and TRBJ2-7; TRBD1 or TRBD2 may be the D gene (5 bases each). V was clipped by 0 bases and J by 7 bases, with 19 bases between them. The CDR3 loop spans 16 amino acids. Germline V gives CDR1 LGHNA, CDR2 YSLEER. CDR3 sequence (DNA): TGCGCCAGCAGCCAAGAATCGGGGTCCACCCAGGGAGAGCAGTACTTC. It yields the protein CASSQESGSTQGEQYF.

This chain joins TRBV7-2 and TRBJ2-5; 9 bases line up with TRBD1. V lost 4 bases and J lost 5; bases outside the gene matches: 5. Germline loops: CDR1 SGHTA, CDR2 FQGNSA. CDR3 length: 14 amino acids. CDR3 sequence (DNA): TGTGCCAGCAGCTCCGGGACAGGGTCTGAGACCCAGTACTTC. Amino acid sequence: CASSSGTGSETQYF.

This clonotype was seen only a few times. CDR3 bases: TGTGCCAGCAGCCAAGGAGTTGGAAACACCATATATTTT. It codes for CASSQGVGNTIYF. V is TRBV14 and J is TRBJ1-3; no reliable D call. There are 13 residues in the CDR3. Germline values: CDR1 SGHDN, CDR2 FVKESK. V dropped 1 base and J dropped 3 bases, with 4 bases sitting between them.

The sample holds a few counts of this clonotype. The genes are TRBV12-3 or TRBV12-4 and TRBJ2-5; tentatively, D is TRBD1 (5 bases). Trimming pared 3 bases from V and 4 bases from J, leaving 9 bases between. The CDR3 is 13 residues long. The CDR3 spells CASSFLQGETQYF. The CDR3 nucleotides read TGTGCCAGCAGTTTTCTTCAGGGAGAGACCCAGTACTTC.

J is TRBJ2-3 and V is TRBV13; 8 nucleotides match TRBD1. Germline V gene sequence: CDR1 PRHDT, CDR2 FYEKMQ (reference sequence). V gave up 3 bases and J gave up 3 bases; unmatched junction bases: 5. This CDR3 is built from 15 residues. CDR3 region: CASSLNRGFTDTQYF. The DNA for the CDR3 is TGTGCCAGCAGCTTGAACAGGGGGTTTACAGATACGCAGTATTTT.

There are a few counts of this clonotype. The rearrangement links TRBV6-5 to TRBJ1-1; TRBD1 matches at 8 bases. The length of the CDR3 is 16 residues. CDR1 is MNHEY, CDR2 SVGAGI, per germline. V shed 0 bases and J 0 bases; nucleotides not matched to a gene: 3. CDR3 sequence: CASSYSVGQVNTEAFF. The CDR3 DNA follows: TGTGCCAGCAGTTACTCTGTGGGACAGGTGAACACTGAAGCTTTCTTT.

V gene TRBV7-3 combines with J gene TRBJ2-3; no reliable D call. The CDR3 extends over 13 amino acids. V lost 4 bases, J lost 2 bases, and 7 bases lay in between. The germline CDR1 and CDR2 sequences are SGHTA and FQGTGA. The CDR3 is CASSSSYTDTQYF. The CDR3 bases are TGTGCCAGCAGCTCAAGTTACACAGATACGCAGTATTTT.

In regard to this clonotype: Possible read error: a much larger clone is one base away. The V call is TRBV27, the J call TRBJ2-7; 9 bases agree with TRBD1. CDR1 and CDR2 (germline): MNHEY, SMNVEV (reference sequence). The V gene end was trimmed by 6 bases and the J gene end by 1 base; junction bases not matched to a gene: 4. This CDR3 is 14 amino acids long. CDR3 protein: CASRAGTGSYEQYF. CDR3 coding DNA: TGTGCCAGCAGAGCCGGGACAGGGTCCTACGAGCAGTACTTC.

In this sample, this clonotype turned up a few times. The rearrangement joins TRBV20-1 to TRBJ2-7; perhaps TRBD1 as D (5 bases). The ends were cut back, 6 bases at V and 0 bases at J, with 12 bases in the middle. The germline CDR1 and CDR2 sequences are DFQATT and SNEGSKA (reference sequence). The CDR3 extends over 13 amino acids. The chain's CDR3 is CSANRQSSYEQYF. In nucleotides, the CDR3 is TGCAGTGCCAATCGACAGAGCTCCTACGAGCAGTACTTC.

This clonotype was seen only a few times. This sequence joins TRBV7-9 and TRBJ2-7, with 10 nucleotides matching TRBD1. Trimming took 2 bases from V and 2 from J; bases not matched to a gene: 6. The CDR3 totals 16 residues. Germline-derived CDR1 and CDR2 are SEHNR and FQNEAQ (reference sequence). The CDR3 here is CASSLTGTGVPYEQYF. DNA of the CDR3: TGTGCCAGCAGCTTAACCGGGACAGGGGTTCCCTACGAGCAGTACTTC.

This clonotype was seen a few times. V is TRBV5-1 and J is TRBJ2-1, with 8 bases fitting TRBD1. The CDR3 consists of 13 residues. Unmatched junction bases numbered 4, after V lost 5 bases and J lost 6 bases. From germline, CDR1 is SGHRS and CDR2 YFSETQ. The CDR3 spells CASRVTGGNEQFF. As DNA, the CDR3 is TGCGCCAGCAGAGTTACAGGGGGCAATGAGCAGTTCTTC.